This T cell receptor beta chain appears in the sequencing data of a study of T cell clonality in common variable immunodeficiency. The sample holds many counts of this clone. The read ends 3 residues before the CDR3 terminus; that terminus is restored from the germline J gene. CDR1 DFQATT and CDR2 SNEGSKA come from the germline V gene (reference sequence). V dropped 3 bases and J dropped 4 bases, with 12 bases sitting between them. The CDR3 runs 13 residues. The repertoire was sequenced with immunoSEQ multiplex PCR; TCRdb's copy has only in-frame clones and lacks some. The data show roughly 30,000 clones, with none appearing a single time.

J is TRBJ2-5 and V is TRBV20-1; possibly TRBD2 for D (6 bases). This clonotype originated in a person between 18 and 75 years old in good health. The sample was peripheral blood mononuclear cells. CDR3 bases read: TGCAGTGCTAGGAAGGACTACAGAGAGACC. Protein sequence: CSARKDYRET. The whole CDR3 sequence reads CSARKDYRETQYF.